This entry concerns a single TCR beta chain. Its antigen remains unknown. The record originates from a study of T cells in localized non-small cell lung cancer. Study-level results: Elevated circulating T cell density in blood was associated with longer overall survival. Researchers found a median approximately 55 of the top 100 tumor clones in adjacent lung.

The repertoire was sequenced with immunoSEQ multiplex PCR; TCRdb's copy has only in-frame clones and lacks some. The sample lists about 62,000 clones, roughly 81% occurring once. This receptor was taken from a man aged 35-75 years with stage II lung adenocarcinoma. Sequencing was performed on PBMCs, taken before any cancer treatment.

The CDR3 is CASSVPGLNEKLFF. The DNA for the CDR3 is TGTGCCAGCAGCGTCCCGGGACTAAATGAAAAACTGTTTTTT. The J gene is TRBJ1-4, the V gene TRBV9, with D possibly matching TRBD1 (5 bases). Germline-derived CDR1 and CDR2 are SGDLS and YYNGEE. The CDR3 loop spans 14 amino acids. The ends were cut back, 2 bases at V and 5 bases at J, with 10 bases in the middle.